A selection of T cell receptor beta chains follows, all from one sample in a study of CD8+ T cells in alopecia areata. Generated by immunoSEQ multiplex PCR, the TCRdb table keeps only in-frame clones and is missing some. The sample lists around 35,000 clones; approximately 52% were seen once. Sequencing used NKG2D-high CD8+ T cells sorted from blood. These receptors came from a human donor with alopecia areata. Each CDR3 is given with its conserved first and last residue. A D gene is named only where the DNA matches it firmly. Rows may omit the clone size; those that give it use once, few, many or a size class.

-	-	TRBV29-1	TRBJ1-5	CSVGTGIYQPQHF	TGCAGCGTTGGGACGGGGATTTATCAGCCCCAGCATTTT
-	-	TRBV4-3	TRBJ2-1	CASSQETSWDEQFF	TGCGCCAGCAGCCAAGAGACGTCATGGGATGAGCAGTTCTTC
-	-	TRBV19	TRBJ2-7	CASTPEGAYEQYF	TGTGCCAGTACTCCCGAGGGGGCCTACGAGCAGTACTTC
-	-	TRBV7-9	TRBJ2-4	CASSSDRNIQYF	TGTGCCAGCAGCTCGGATAGAAACATTCAGTACTTC
-	-	TRBV9	TRBJ2-7	CASSEGDSNYEQYF	TGTGCCAGCAGCGAGGGGGACTCGAACTACGAGCAGTACTTC
-	TRBD2	TRBV6-5	TRBJ2-1	CASRGAGGYNEQFF	TGTGCCAGCAGGGGGGCGGGAGGCTACAATGAGCAGTTCTTC
-	-	TRBV4-2	TRBJ2-1	CASSIFGGMDEQFF	TGTGCCAGCAGTATCTTTGGAGGGATGGATGAGCAGTTCTTC
-	-	TRBV19	TRBJ2-3	CASTTNRWGGPDTQYF	TGTGCCAGTACCACGAACCGTTGGGGGGGGCCAGATACGCAGTATTTT
-	TRBD1	TRBV28	TRBJ2-7	CASSTPRQGAQRAYSYEQYF	TGTGCCAGCAGTACCCCGCGACAGGGGGCACAGCGGGCCTACTCCTACGAGCAGTACTTC
few	-	TRBV29-1	TRBJ2-5	CSVDPRGGETQYF	TGCAGCGTTGATCCGAGGGGTGGGGAGACCCAGTACTTC
few	-	TRBV28	TRBJ2-5	CASSTRGARLQEETQYF	TGTGCCAGCAGCACCCGCGGGGCCCGGTTACAAGAAGAGACCCAGTACTTC
-	-	TRBV7-9	TRBJ2-5	CASSEDRTQETQYF	TGTGCCAGCAGCGAGGACAGAACTCAAGAGACCCAGTACTTC
few	TRBD2	TRBV7-9	TRBJ2-7	CASSPREGRYEQYF	TGTGCCAGCAGCCCGAGGGAGGGGCGCTACGAGCAGTACTTC
-	-	TRBV11-2	TRBJ1-1	CASSFLRVAEAFF	TGTGCCAGCAGCTTCTTGCGAGTGGCTGAAGCTTTCTTT
few	TRBD2	TRBV7-8	TRBJ2-5	CASSFLAGGGETQYF	TGTGCCAGCAGCTTTCTAGCGGGGGGCGGGGAGACCCAGTACTTC
once	-	TRBV29-1	TRBJ1-4	CSVSRAEKLFF	TGCAGCGTCTCGAGGGCTGAAAAACTGTTTTTT
few	-	TRBV19	TRBJ1-1	CASSIGYRAYTEAFF	TGTGCCAGTAGTATTGGGTACAGGGCTTACACTGAAGCTTTCTTT
few	-	TRBV7-6	TRBJ2-7	CASSPSAAYEQYF	TGTGCCAGCAGCCCTTCTGCGGCCTACGAGCAGTACTTC
-	TRBD1	TRBV28	TRBJ1-5	CASSPLGQGHSNQPQHF	TGTGCCAGCAGCCCCCTGGGACAGGGGCATAGCAATCAGCCCCAGCATTTT
-	-	TRBV5-1	TRBJ1-4	CASSPRGDTNEKLFF	TGCGCCAGCAGCCCAAGGGGGGACACTAATGAAAAACTGTTTTTT
-	TRBD2	TRBV4-3	TRBJ2-1	CASSQEGGLAYDEQFF	TGCGCCAGCAGCCAAGAAGGCGGACTAGCCTACGATGAGCAGTTCTTC
large	-	TRBV19	TRBJ1-2	CASSIPGSQGPGYTF	TGTGCCAGTAGTATTCCCGGGAGTCAAGGACCAGGCTACACCTTC
-	TRBD2	TRBV9	TRBJ2-1	CASSPFRAGGEQFF	TGTGCCAGCAGCCCGTTCCGCGCGGGAGGTGAGCAGTTCTTC
few	-	TRBV4-3	TRBJ2-7	CASSQDGPDYSGEEQYF	TGCGCCAGCAGCCAAGATGGTCCGGACTACTCCGGGGAAGAGCAGTACTTC
-	-	TRBV4-3	TRBJ2-5	CASSQDFSWGRSQETQYF	TGCGCCAGCAGCCAAGATTTCTCATGGGGGAGGTCCCAAGAGACCCAGTACTTC
-	-	TRBV6-5	TRBJ2-2	CASSYSTYTGELFF	TGTGCCAGCAGTTACTCAACTTACACCGGGGAGCTGTTTTTT
few	TRBD1	TRBV5-6	TRBJ2-5	CASSYWDRGKEETQYF	TGTGCCAGCAGCTATTGGGACAGGGGAAAGGAAGAGACCCAGTACTTC
-	TRBD2	TRBV7-2	TRBJ2-1	CASSWGLAGDYEQFF	TGTGCCAGCAGCTGGGGACTAGCGGGAGATTATGAGCAGTTCTTC
once	TRBD1	TRBV4-2	TRBJ2-1	CASSQLIGTGNGNEQFF	TGTGCCAGCAGCCAACTAATCGGGACAGGGAACGGAAATGAGCAGTTCTTC
-	-	TRBV19	TRBJ1-2	CASSIVFGASNYGYTF	TGTGCCAGTAGTATCGTCTTCGGGGCTTCTAACTATGGCTACACCTTC
-	-	TRBV10-3	TRBJ2-4	CAMRPENGNIQYF	TGTGCCATGAGACCCGAGAACGGAAACATTCAGTACTTC
few	-	TRBV4-1	TRBJ2-7	CASSPSNRHEQYF	TGCGCCAGCAGCCCTTCAAATAGACACGAGCAGTACTTC
-	-	TRBV7-9	TRBJ2-5	CASSLDSMGRGYQETQYF	TGTGCCAGCAGCTTAGATTCCATGGGACGGGGGTACCAAGAGACCCAGTACTTC
-	-	TRBV4-3	TRBJ1-1	CASSHDAGAWAFF	TGCGCCAGCAGCCATGACGCGGGGGCCTGGGCTTTCTTT
-	-	TRBV27	TRBJ2-7	CASSLVRGTYEQYF	TGTGCCAGCAGTTTAGTTCGGGGGACCTACGAGCAGTACTTC
-	-	TRBV30	TRBJ2-7	CAWSYRTYEQYF	TGTGCCTGGAGTTACAGGACCTACGAGCAGTACTTC
-	-	TRBV7-2	TRBJ1-1	CASSLNRALNTEAFF	TGTGCCAGCAGCTTAAACAGGGCTTTGAACACTGAAGCTTTCTTT
-	TRBD1	TRBV2	TRBJ2-5	CASSENRGMEETQYF	TGTGCCAGCAGTGAAAACAGGGGGATGGAAGAGACCCAGTACTTC
-	-	TRBV7-9	TRBJ2-2	CASTTPGSGELFF	TGTGCCAGCACCACCCCAGGGTCCGGGGAGCTGTTTTTT
-	-	TRBV27	TRBJ2-1	CASSLLVPYNEQFF	TGTGCCAGCAGTTTATTAGTCCCCTACAATGAGCAGTTCTTC
-	-	TRBV13	TRBJ1-5	CASSLGGRGYQPQHF	TGTGCCAGCAGCCTTGGTGGCAGGGGATATCAGCCCCAGCATTTT
-	-	TRBV6-6	TRBJ2-7	CASTLRAGSFYEQYF	TGTGCCAGCACCCTAAGGGCGGGATCATTCTACGAGCAGTACTTC
few	TRBD1	TRBV7-9	TRBJ2-6	CASSWGQTSLGANVLTF	TGTGCCAGCAGCTGGGGACAGACCTCTCTGGGGGCCAACGTCCTGACTTTC
once	TRBD2	TRBV27	TRBJ2-1	CAVSGGGRLNEQFF	TGTGCCGTGTCGGGGGGAGGACGCTTAAATGAGCAGTTCTTC
-	TRBD1	TRBV4-1	TRBJ1-5	CASSFTGGAEQPQHF	TGCGCCAGCAGCTTTACAGGGGGCGCTGAGCAGCCCCAGCATTTT
few	-	TRBV23-1	TRBJ2-1	CASSPPGIPRDKYYNEQFF	TGCGCCAGCAGTCCCCCGGGCATCCCCAGGGACAAATATTACAATGAGCAGTTCTTC
-	TRBD2	TRBV5-4	TRBJ2-3	CACWGGSTDTQYF	TGTGCCTGCTGGGGGGGGTCCACAGATACGCAGTATTTT
-	-	TRBV5-1	TRBJ1-1	CASSFGPEAFF	TGCGCCAGCAGCTTTGGGCCTGAAGCTTTCTTT
-	-	TRBV4-3	TRBJ2-1	CASSQDGRPRDEQFF	TGCGCCAGCAGCCAAGATGGTCGCCCCAGGGATGAGCAGTTCTTC